What follows are 21 T cell receptor beta chains derived from one specimen sequenced in a study of blood T cell repertoires in COVID-19. Clones were sequenced by immunoSEQ multiplex PCR, and TCRdb holds only the in-frame ones, with some missing. Among roughly 200,000 clones, around nine tenths were seen once, and the ten largest hold approximately 0.93%. The sequenced sample was peripheral blood. Receptors were obtained from a woman younger than 30 who had recovered from COVID-19.

CDR3 amino acids: CASSWAGQGPETQYF. For the CDR3, the DNA is TGTGCCAGCAGTTGGGCGGGACAGGGGCCAGAGACCCAGTACTTC. This sequence joins TRBV6-2 or TRBV6-3 and TRBJ2-5; TRBD1 agrees at 10 bases. The length of the CDR3 is 15 residues. J lost 4 bases, V lost 4 bases, and 6 bases had no gene match. Germline-derived CDR1 and CDR2 are MNHEY and SVGEGT.

V usage is TRBV7-9 and J usage is TRBJ2-3; TRBD2 matches 12 bases. Germline trimming cut 5 bases from V and 0 bases from J; bases unmatched to any gene: 9. Germline values: CDR1 SEHNR, CDR2 FQNEAQ (reference sequence). The CDR3 covers 18 residues. This chain's CDR3 is CASSPGLAGTDSTDTQYF. The CDR3 nucleotides read TGTGCCAGCAGCCCTGGACTAGCGGGGACCGATAGCACAGATACGCAGTATTTT.

The chain couples TRBV14 to TRBJ2-1; 8 bases match TRBD2. The CDR3 extends over 13 amino acids. V dropped 3 bases and J dropped 9; count of bases not matched to a gene: 4. Germline-derived CDR1 and CDR2 are SGHDN and FVKESK. The CDR3 loop is CASSQTSVSEQFF. DNA for the CDR3: TGTGCCAGCAGCCAGACTAGCGTAAGTGAGCAGTTCTTC.

The genes are TRBV7-9 and TRBJ2-2; perhaps TRBD1 as D (5 bases). Trimming stripped 3 bases from V and 6 bases from J, with 5 bases between. The germline V gene has CDR1 SEHNR and CDR2 FQNEAQ (reference sequence). The CDR3 spans 12 residues. The CDR3 DNA reads TGTGCCAGCAGCTTCAGGGCCGGGGAGCTGTTTTTT. Translated: CASSFRAGELFF.

V is TRBV19 and J is TRBJ1-4; 7 bases agree with TRBD1. The CDR3 runs to 14 residues. Per germline, CDR1 LNHDA and CDR2 SQIVND (reference sequence). J gave up 8 bases and V 9 bases, and 12 bases lay outside the gene matches. The CDR3 protein is CARTRDRELEKLFF. For the CDR3, the DNA is TGTGCCAGGACCCGGGACAGAGAGTTGGAAAAACTGTTTTTT.

This sequence joins TRBV7-6 and TRBJ1-2; 7 bases align to TRBD1. The CDR3 is made up of 12 amino acids. V was clipped by 5 bases and J by 7 bases; unmatched bases: 4. Germline V gene data show CDR1 as SGHVS and CDR2 as FNYEAQ. CDR3 coding DNA: TGTGCCAGCAGCCTAACAGGGGCTGGCTACACCTTC. It yields the protein CASSLTGAGYTF. The full variable domain, with the rest looked up from reference TRBV7-6 and TRBJ1-2, is GAGVSQSPRYKVTKRGQDVALRCDPISGHVSLYWYRQALGQGPEFLTYFNYEAQQDKSGLPNDRFSAERPEGSISTLTIQRTEQRDSAMYRCASSLTGAGYTFGSGTRLTVV.

The gene calls are TRBV7-9 and TRBJ1-3, with D possibly being TRBD1 (6 bases). The CDR3 covers 19 residues. CDR1 is SEHNR, CDR2 FQNEAQ, per germline (reference sequence). V lost 1 base and J lost 2, with 21 bases in between. The CDR3 region is CASSLGVRDKSRAGNTIYF. The CDR3 DNA is TGTGCCAGCAGCTTAGGCGTCAGGGACAAATCCAGAGCTGGAAACACCATATATTTT.

CDR3 loop: CASSQDGGVGGYTF. CDR3 nucleotides: TGCGCCAGCAGCCAAGATGGAGGGGTGGGCGGCTACACCTTC. The chain is built from TRBV4-1 and TRBJ1-2, with D perhaps matching TRBD1 (5 bases). Germline CDR1 is MGHRA and CDR2 is YSYEKL. Between the trimmed V and J ends, which lost 0 bases and 8 bases, there was a span of 13 bases. The CDR3 loop spans 14 amino acids.

The genes are TRBV11-3 and TRBJ2-7; 9 positions match TRBD1. The V gene's germline CDR1 is SGHNT and CDR2 YENEEA. The CDR3 is 14 amino acids. V shed 5 bases, J shed 3 bases, and the junction held 5 bases outside the gene matches. The CDR3 protein is CASSPRDRVYEQYF. The CDR3 DNA follows: TGTGCCAGCAGCCCCCGGGACAGGGTCTACGAGCAGTACTTC.

CDR3 residues: CASSRRRVGGTEAFF. As DNA, the CDR3 is TGTGCCAGCAGCCGACGTAGGGTGGGGGGCACTGAAGCTTTCTTT. The V and J genes are TRBV7-8 and TRBJ1-1; maybe TRBD1 (5 bases). This CDR3 spans 15 amino acids. The ends were cut back, 5 bases at V and 4 bases at J, with 17 bases in the middle. CDR1 and CDR2 from the germline V gene are SGHVS and FQNEAQ.

This chain links TRBV18 with TRBJ2-5, with D tentatively TRBD2 (10 bases). Germline CDR1 reads KGHSH; CDR2 reads LQKENI. Trimming pared 5 bases from V and 0 bases from J, leaving 28 bases between. The CDR3 has 20 amino acids. Here the CDR3 reads CASSYSDRGASGRDQETQYF. The CDR3 coding sequence is TGTGCCAGCTCATACAGCGACAGGGGGGCTAGCGGGAGAGACCAAGAGACCCAGTACTTC.

This rearrangement joins TRBV29-1 to TRBJ2-7; D perhaps matches TRBD1 (6 bases). This CDR3 is 13 amino acids long. Germline V gives CDR1 SQVTM, CDR2 ANQGSEA. Trimming left V 3 bases short and J 7 bases short, with 16 bases between. The CDR3 DNA is TGCAGCGTTGACCAGAACAGGGAAGGGGAGCAGTACTTC. It encodes CSVDQNREGEQYF.

The chain uses TRBV4-1 and TRBJ2-3; TRBD2 matches at 13 bases. This CDR3 comprises 18 residues. Germline V gene data show CDR1 as MGHRA and CDR2 as YSYEKL. Trimming at V came to 4 bases and at J to 0 bases, leaving 7 bases not matched to a gene. The CDR3 DNA reads as TGCGCCAGCAGCCCGTGGACTAGCGGGGGCGCTAGCACAGATACGCAGTATTTT. It yields the protein CASSPWTSGGASTDTQYF.

The V and J genes are TRBV7-2 and TRBJ2-1, with a weak D call TRBD1 (5 bases). V lost 1 base and J lost 10, with 8 bases in between. This CDR3 is built from 12 residues. Germline V gene sequence: CDR1 SGHTA, CDR2 FQGNSA. The chain's CDR3 is CASSLGAGEQFF. CDR3 coding DNA: TGTGCCAGCAGCTTAGGGGCAGGGGAGCAGTTCTTC.

The J gene is TRBJ1-4, the V gene TRBV7-9, with D unresolved. CDR3 length equals 12 residues. V was pared by 4 bases and J by 6 bases, with 6 bases between. Germline V gene data show CDR1 as SEHNR and CDR2 as FQNEAQ (reference sequence). The CDR3 loop is CASSSRDEKLFF. The CDR3 nucleotides read TGTGCCAGCAGCTCGCGGGATGAAAAACTGTTTTTT.

In nucleotides, the CDR3 is TGCGCCAGCAGCCCAGGACTGGGTTCAGATACGCAGTATTTT. This sequence encodes CASSPGLGSDTQYF. This rearrangement joins TRBV5-1 to TRBJ2-3; a possible D gene is TRBD2 (5 bases). CDR1 and CDR2 (germline): SGHRS, YFSETQ. The CDR3 extends over 14 amino acids. V was shortened by 4 bases and J by 4 bases, with 13 bases between the two germline ends.

The gene calls are TRBV7-2 and TRBJ1-5; 7 bases match TRBD1. The ends lost 9 bases at V and 3 bases at J; junction bases unmatched: 8. CDR3 length: 14 residues. Per the germline V gene, CDR1 is SGHTA and CDR2 is FQGNSA. The CDR3 reads CARGGTANNQPQHF. The CDR3 nucleotides read TGTGCCAGAGGGGGGACAGCAAACAATCAGCCCCAGCATTTT.

This chain joins TRBV2 and TRBJ1-5, with a possible D match to TRBD1 (6 bases). Between the trimmed V and J ends, which lost 3 bases and 7 bases, there was a span of 10 bases. Germline CDR1 reads SNHLY; CDR2 reads FYNNEI. The CDR3 contains 13 residues. This CDR3 is CASSEAGAQPQHF. CDR3 sequence (DNA): TGTGCCAGCAGTGAGGCGGGGGCCCAGCCCCAGCATTTT.

The chain joins TRBV4-3 to TRBJ1-1, with D perhaps matching TRBD1 (6 bases). The V gene lost 1 base and the J gene lost 4 bases, with 13 bases spanning the gap. The germline V gene has CDR1 LGHNA and CDR2 YSLEER. This CDR3 has 15 residues. CDR3 region: CASSQGQAGGTEAFF. The CDR3 coding sequence is TGCGCCAGCAGCCAAGGACAGGCTGGGGGCACTGAAGCTTTCTTT.

This clone was counted only a few times. This sequence joins TRBV5-1 and TRBJ1-1; possible D gene TRBD1, 6 bases. From germline, CDR1 is SGHRS and CDR2 YFSETQ. V was clipped by 4 bases and J by 4 bases, with 11 bases between them. The CDR3 is 13 residues long. CDR3 sequence (DNA): TGCGCCAGCAGCCTCGGGGGGCCCACTGAAGCTTTCTTT. Amino acids: CASSLGGPTEAFF.

The chain uses TRBV6-2 or TRBV6-3 and TRBJ1-2; 7 bases map to TRBD1. Germline-derived CDR1 and CDR2 are MNHEY and SVGEGT. The CDR3 loop spans 15 amino acids. The V segment lost 0 bases and the J segment 3 bases; nucleotides outside the gene matches: 4. The CDR3 DNA is TGTGCCAGCAGTTACTCACGACAGGGCGACTATGGCTACACCTTC. Translating gives CASSYSRQGDYGYTF.